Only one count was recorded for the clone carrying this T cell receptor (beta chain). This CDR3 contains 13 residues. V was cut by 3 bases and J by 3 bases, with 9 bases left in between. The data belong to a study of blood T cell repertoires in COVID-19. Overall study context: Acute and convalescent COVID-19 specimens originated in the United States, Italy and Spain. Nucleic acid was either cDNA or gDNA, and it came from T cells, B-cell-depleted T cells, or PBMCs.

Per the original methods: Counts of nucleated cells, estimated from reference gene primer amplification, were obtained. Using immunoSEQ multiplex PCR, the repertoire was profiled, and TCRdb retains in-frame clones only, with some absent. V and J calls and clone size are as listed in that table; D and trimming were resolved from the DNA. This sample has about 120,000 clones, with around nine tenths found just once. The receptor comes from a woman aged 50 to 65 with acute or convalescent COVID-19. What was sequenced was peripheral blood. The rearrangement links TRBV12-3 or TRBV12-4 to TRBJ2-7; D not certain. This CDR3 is CASSLRVLYEQYF. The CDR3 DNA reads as TGTGCCAGCAGTTTGAGAGTTCTCTACGAGCAGTACTTC.